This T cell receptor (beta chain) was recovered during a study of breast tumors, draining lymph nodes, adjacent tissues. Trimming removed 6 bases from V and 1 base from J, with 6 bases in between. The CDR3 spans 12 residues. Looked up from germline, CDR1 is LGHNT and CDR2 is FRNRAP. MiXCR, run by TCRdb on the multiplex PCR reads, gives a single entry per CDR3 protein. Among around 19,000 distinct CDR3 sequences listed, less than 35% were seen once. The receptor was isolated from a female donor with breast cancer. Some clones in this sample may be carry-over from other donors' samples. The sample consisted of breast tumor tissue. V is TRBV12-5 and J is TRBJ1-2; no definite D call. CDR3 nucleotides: TGTGCTAGTGGACAGAGTAACTATGGCTACACCTTC. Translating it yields CASGQSNYGYTF.